Each of the 3 T cell receptor beta chains below was sequenced from the same sample in a study of T cell responses to AZD1222 COVID-19 vaccine. Profiling relied on immunoSEQ multiplex PCR, and the TCRdb table lists in-frame clones only, not all of them. The repertoire holds some 150,000 clones, roughly 93% seen once, with around 0.85% in the top ten. Specimen: peripheral blood, collected on day 0 of MenACWY control vaccination. Receptor source: an adult in good health.

This chain uses TRBV5-4 with TRBJ2-3, with TRBD2 identical over 10 bases. Germline V gene data show CDR1 as SGHNT and CDR2 as YYREEE (reference sequence). The CDR3 contains 17 residues. V lost 0 bases, J lost 3 bases, and 7 bases stayed unmatched. This CDR3 is CASSLAGLAGGTDTQYF. CDR3 DNA: TGTGCCAGCAGCTTGGCGGGGTTAGCGGGAGGAACAGATACGCAGTATTTT. Full variable domain (remainder filled in from reference TRBV5-4 and TRBJ2-3): ETGVTQSPTHLIKTRGQQVTLRCSSQSGHNTVSWYQQALGQGPQFIFQYYREEENGRGNFPPRFSGLQFPNYSSELNVNALELDDSALYLCASSLAGLAGGTDTQYFGPGTRLTVL.

J is TRBJ1-3 and V is TRBV6-5; possible D gene TRBD1, 6 bases. CDR3 size: 14 residues. Between the trimmed V and J ends, which lost 2 bases and 2 bases, there was a span of 7 bases. Germline V lookup: CDR1 MNHEY, CDR2 SVGAGI. CDR3 DNA: TGTGCCAGCAGTTACGGGGGGCCTGGAAACACCATATATTTT. Translation: CASSYGGPGNTIYF.

The rearrangement uses TRBV27 and TRBJ1-2; D is uncertain. V dropped 0 bases and J dropped 0 bases, with 5 bases sitting between them. The CDR3 is 14 residues long. Germline loops: CDR1 MNHEY, CDR2 SMNVEV (reference sequence). CDR3 amino acids: CASSLSMANYGYTF. CDR3 in DNA: TGTGCCAGCAGTTTATCTATGGCTAACTATGGCTACACCTTC.